The clone carrying this T cell receptor (beta chain) showed up just a few times. The data were taken from a study of blood T cells in healthy people across ages. Trimming cost V 7 bases and J 4 bases, with 19 bases left between them. This CDR3 has 15 amino acids. Then a second PCR, running about 7 to 11 cycles, was carried out with a sample-barcoded 5' primer and a J-beta primer mix. TCRdb used MiXCR to reprocess the 5' RACE reads, holding one entry per CDR3 protein. The sample has some 1.8 million distinct CDR3 sequences, around 42% seen once. This TCR came from a human donor in good health. The sequencing input was blood. The J gene is TRBJ1-2, the V gene TRBV12-3 or TRBV12-4; maybe TRBD1 (6 bases). CDR3 coding DNA: TGTGCCAGCACCCAACTTACAGGGATTTCCTATGGCTACACCTTC. It codes for CASTQLTGISYGYTF.